These 31 T cell receptor beta chains originate from one sample sequenced in a study of shared clonotypes between healthy human individuals. CD45RO-negative, CCR7-selected cells formed the naive CD8 fraction, which excluded terminally differentiated effector memory CD45RA+ cells. Clones were read by immunoSEQ multiplex PCR, and TCRdb kept only the in-frame ones, dropping some. This sample has about 2 million clones, with approximately 95% found just once. Specimen: naive CD8+ T cells sorted from blood. These receptors came from a man aged 18 to 29 in good health.

The genes are TRBV19 and TRBJ2-5, with 9 bases fitting TRBD2. Losses at the gene ends were 3 bases for V and 4 bases for J; bases not matched to a gene: 9. CDR3 length: 16 residues. Germline V gene lookup returns CDR1 LNHDA and CDR2 SQIVND (reference sequence). CDR3 sequence: CASSISGGGAAETQYF. DNA of the CDR3: TGTGCCAGTAGTATCAGCGGCGGGGGGGCCGCAGAGACCCAGTACTTC.

The gene calls are TRBV25-1 and TRBJ2-7, with 7 bases aligning to TRBD2. CDR1 MGHDK and CDR2 SYGVNS come from the germline V gene. The length of the CDR3 is 15 residues. With 1 base clipped from V and 0 bases from J, the junction kept 3 bases outside the gene matches. The CDR3 loop is CASSESRGSSYEQYF. The CDR3 coding sequence is TGTGCCAGCAGTGAATCGCGCGGGAGCTCCTACGAGCAGTACTTC.

This sequence joins TRBV5-1 and TRBJ2-1; 12 positions agree with TRBD1. The CDR3 runs to 16 residues. The junction had 9 bases not matched to a gene; V was cut back by 4 bases and J by 7 bases. Germline V gives CDR1 SGHRS, CDR2 YFSETQ. The CDR3 loop reads CASSTGPGQGANEQFF. For the CDR3, the DNA is TGCGCCAGCAGCACCGGCCCGGGACAGGGGGCGAATGAGCAGTTCTTC.

This chain connects TRBV4-1 to TRBJ2-7, with 8 bases fitting TRBD1. Trimming at V came to 5 bases and at J to 1 base, leaving 4 bases not matched to a gene. Germline assignment: CDR1 MGHRA and CDR2 YSYEKL. The CDR3 contains 14 residues. The DNA of the CDR3 is TGCGCCAGCAGCTACCGGGACAGGTCCTACGAGCAGTACTTC. Its protein is CASSYRDRSYEQYF.

This clone was found a few times. The chain combines TRBV28 with TRBJ1-1; D uncertain. Germline V lookup: CDR1 MDHEN, CDR2 SYDVKM. V lost 7 bases and J 1 base, leaving 4 bases between the germline ends. The CDR3 is 11 amino acids. The CDR3 loop is CASTANTEAFF. As DNA, the CDR3 is TGTGCCAGCACCGCGAACACTGAAGCTTTCTTT.

CDR3 bases: TGTGCCAGCAGTGCAATCACAGGGTTAGGTCAGCCCCAGCATTTT. The encoded protein is CASSAITGLGQPQHF. V is TRBV27 and J is TRBJ1-5; the D gene is possibly TRBD1 (6 bases). CDR3 length: 15 amino acids. Trimming left V 5 bases short and J 6 bases short, with 17 bases between. CDR1 is MNHEY, CDR2 SMNVEV, per germline (reference sequence).

This chain uses TRBV9 with TRBJ2-5; possibly TRBD1 or TRBD2 for D (5 bases each). CDR3 size: 21 residues. V was trimmed by 3 bases and J by 0 bases, leaving 30 bases between them. Germline-derived CDR1 and CDR2 are SGDLS and YYNGEE. CDR3 nucleotides: TGTGCCAGCAGCGGAGGACCCCCTCCCCGGGGACCAACTACGTACCAAGAGACCCAGTACTTC. Encoded protein: CASSGGPPPRGPTTYQETQYF.

Here the CDR3 DNA reads TGTGCCACCAGCGGAAGTGGCAATGAGCAGTTCTTC. Translated: CATSGSGNEQFF. The chain has TRBV15 and TRBJ2-1; the D is unclear. Deletions cut 5 bases from V and 6 bases from J, with 8 bases between. Germline V gives CDR1 LNHNV, CDR2 YYDKDF (reference sequence). There are 12 residues in the CDR3.

The genes are TRBV30 and TRBJ2-7, with 8 positions matching TRBD1. The CDR3 has 14 residues. The V gene end was trimmed by 1 base and the J gene end by 5 bases; junction bases not matched to a gene: 7. Germline V lookup: CDR1 GTSNPN, CDR2 SVGIG (reference sequence). DNA for the CDR3: TGTGCCTGGAGTGACAGGGGGATAACGGACGAGCAGTACTTC. This sequence encodes CAWSDRGITDEQYF. The complete variable domain, with remaining parts taken from reference TRBV30 and TRBJ2-7, reads SQTIHQWPATLVQPVGSPLSLECTVEGTSNPNLYWYRQAAGRGLQLLFYSVGIGQISSEVPQNLSASRPQDRQFILSSKKLLLSDSGFYLCAWSDRGITDEQYFGPGTRLTVT.

J is TRBJ2-7 and V is TRBV7-9, with D unresolved. V lost 4 bases to trimming and J lost 6 bases, with 13 bases between them. The CDR3 is 13 amino acids. Germline loops: CDR1 SEHNR, CDR2 FQNEAQ (reference sequence). Here the CDR3 reads CASSSALVSEQYF. The CDR3 region has the DNA TGTGCCAGCAGCTCAGCTTTGGTTTCCGAGCAGTACTTC.

This clone was seen a few times. The chain recombines TRBV2 with TRBJ2-3; D uncertain. The V end was cut by 7 bases, the J end by 4 bases, with 18 bases between. CDR1 and CDR2 (germline): SNHLY, FYNNEI. This CDR3 has 15 amino acids. The CDR3 is CASTDGEVLPDTQYF. CDR3 bases: TGTGCCAGCACCGACGGCGAGGTCTTGCCAGATACGCAGTATTTT.

This chain connects TRBV29-1 to TRBJ2-2; D is uncertain. Germline CDR1 reads SQVTM; CDR2 reads ANQGSEA. The CDR3 sequence is 15 residues long. V lost 4 bases, J lost 5 bases, and 17 bases lay in between. This chain's CDR3 is CSVAERVVGTGELFF. The DNA of the CDR3 is TGCAGCGTTGCCGAAAGGGTTGTTGGAACCGGGGAGCTGTTTTTT.

The V and J genes are TRBV25-1 and TRBJ2-3; 8 bases are shared with TRBD2. Germline CDR1 reads MGHDK; CDR2 reads SYGVNS. CDR3 length: 17 amino acids. The ends lost 2 bases at V and 1 base at J; junction bases unmatched: 8. Here the CDR3 reads CASSENTGGPGTDTQYF. The DNA of the CDR3 is TGTGCCAGCAGTGAAAATACGGGAGGGCCCGGCACAGATACGCAGTATTTT.

The chain couples TRBV27 to TRBJ1-1; D unclear. The CDR3 spans 15 residues. Trimming pared 2 bases from V and 1 base from J, leaving 11 bases between. Germline CDR1 reads MNHEY; CDR2 reads SMNVEV (reference sequence). CDR3: CASSLGQDQNTEAFF. The CDR3 region has the DNA TGTGCCAGCAGTTTAGGGCAGGACCAGAACACTGAAGCTTTCTTT.

The chain couples TRBV9 to TRBJ1-1, with D maybe TRBD1 (6 bases). The CDR3 spans 13 residues. Trimming took 6 bases from V and 1 from J, leaving 10 bases between them. From germline, CDR1 is SGDLS and CDR2 YYNGEE. CDR3 nucleotides: TGTGCCAGCACCTCACAGGGGAACACTGAAGCTTTCTTT. Protein product: CASTSQGNTEAFF. The whole variable domain, filled in from reference TRBV9 and TRBJ1-1, reads DSGVTQTPKHLITATGQRVTLRCSPRSGDLSVYWYQQSLDQGLQFLIQYYNGEERAKGNILERFSAQQFPDLHSELNLSSLELGDSALYFCASTSQGNTEAFFGQGTRLTVV.

The V call is TRBV13, the J call TRBJ1-5; 7 nucleotides agree with TRBD1. This CDR3 is built from 14 residues. CDR1 is PRHDT, CDR2 FYEKMQ, per germline (reference sequence). V lost 5 bases and J lost 1; bases outside the gene matches: 2. The CDR3 coding sequence is TGTGCCAGCAGCACGGGACAGAGCAATCAGCCCCAGCATTTT. Its protein is CASSTGQSNQPQHF.

This chain connects TRBV27 to TRBJ1-6; perhaps TRBD1 as D (5 bases). CDR1 and CDR2 from the germline V gene are MNHEY and SMNVEV (reference sequence). V was trimmed by 2 bases and J by 2 bases, leaving 7 bases between them. This CDR3 has 15 amino acids. CDR3 loop: CASSLRGAYNSPLHF. CDR3 in DNA: TGTGCCAGCAGTTTACGGGGCGCCTATAATTCACCCCTCCACTTT.

The genes are TRBV30 and TRBJ1-1, with TRBD1 matching over 8 bases. CDR1 and CDR2 from the germline V gene are GTSNPN and SVGIG (reference sequence). J lost 6 bases, V lost 5 bases, and 8 bases had no gene match. This CDR3 is built from 13 residues. The CDR3 sequence is CAWGQGRASEAFF. The CDR3 DNA follows: TGTGCCTGGGGACAGGGACGAGCGTCTGAAGCTTTCTTT.

The V call is TRBV27, the J call TRBJ2-2; maybe TRBD2 (5 bases). V was trimmed by 3 bases and J by 6 bases, leaving 11 bases between them. Germline CDR1 and CDR2: MNHEY and SMNVEV (reference sequence). This CDR3 has 14 residues. The CDR3 DNA follows: TGTGCCAGCAGTTTTGTGGAGGCAGCCGGGGAGCTGTTTTTT. Translation gives CASSFVEAAGELFF.

The J gene is TRBJ2-7, the V gene TRBV5-4, with a possible D match to TRBD1 (5 bases). The CDR3 is made up of 13 amino acids. Germline V gene data show CDR1 as SGHNT and CDR2 as YYREEE (reference sequence). Trimming shortened V by 0 bases and J by 5 bases, and 9 bases separated the two germline ends. CDR3 amino acids: CASSLGQLDEQYF. The CDR3 DNA is TGTGCCAGCAGCTTGGGACAGCTGGACGAGCAGTACTTC.

The rearrangement uses TRBV11-2 and TRBJ2-7; D is undetermined. Germline CDR1 is SGHAT and CDR2 is FQNNGV. The CDR3 runs to 12 residues. Trimming stripped 5 bases from V and 4 bases from J, with 9 bases between. CDR3 coding DNA: TGTGCCAGCAGCCCTGACCCTTACGAGCAGTACTTC. Translation: CASSPDPYEQYF.

The chain joins TRBV7-9 to TRBJ1-1; 7 bases align to TRBD1. The CDR3 contains 16 residues. CDR1 is SEHNR and CDR2 is FQNEAQ in the germline V gene (reference sequence). J lost 1 base, V lost 5 bases, and 10 bases had no gene match. CDR3 bases: TGTGCCAGCAGCCCTCCTCAGGGGGGATCGAACACTGAAGCTTTCTTT. Protein: CASSPPQGGSNTEAFF. The full variable domain, its missing parts supplied by reference TRBV7-9 and TRBJ1-1, is DTGVSQNPRHKITKRGQNVTFRCDPISEHNRLYWYRQTLGQGPEFLTYFQNEAQLEKSRLLSDRFSAERPKGSFSTLEIQRTEQGDSAMYLCASSPPQGGSNTEAFFGQGTRLTVV.

The V call is TRBV29-1, the J call TRBJ2-7; 7 nucleotides match TRBD1. From germline, CDR1 is SQVTM and CDR2 ANQGSEA. Trimming removed 4 bases from V and 4 bases from J; junction bases left unmatched: 10. The length of the CDR3 is 14 residues. The CDR3 DNA follows: TGCAGCGTTGTTCCCGGGACAGAAGCGTACGAGCAGTACTTC. Translated, it gives CSVVPGTEAYEQYF.

The rearrangement links TRBV6-6 to TRBJ2-7; 7 positions agree with TRBD1. Trimming took 9 bases from V and 6 from J; bases not matched to a gene: 5. The CDR3 has 11 residues. Germline assignment: CDR1 MNHNY and CDR2 SVGAGI (reference sequence). The CDR3 sequence: CARMTGFEQYF. Written as DNA, the CDR3 is TGTGCCAGGATGACAGGGTTCGAGCAGTACTTC.

The rearrangement uses TRBV7-6 and TRBJ2-7; 7 positions agree with TRBD2. J lost 0 bases, V lost 5 bases, and 7 bases had no gene match. The CDR3 is made up of 15 amino acids. Germline V gene data show CDR1 as SGHVS and CDR2 as FNYEAQ. CDR3 nucleotide sequence: TGTGCCAGCAGCCGTTTTGGCGGGAGCTCCTACGAGCAGTACTTC. This codes for CASSRFGGSSYEQYF.

The rearrangement links TRBV6-6 to TRBJ1-2; unclear D gene. Trimming left V 3 bases short and J 4 bases short, with 12 bases between. The CDR3 loop spans 14 amino acids. Germline CDR1 is MNHNY and CDR2 is SVGAGI (reference sequence). The CDR3 loop reads CASSYSDLAYGYTF. In DNA form, the CDR3 reads TGTGCCAGCAGTTATTCGGACCTTGCCTATGGCTACACCTTC.

The chain uses TRBV2 and TRBJ2-7; maybe TRBD2 (6 bases). Germline loops: CDR1 SNHLY, CDR2 FYNNEI. With 4 bases removed from V and 6 bases from J, the gap between germline ends came to 19 bases. The CDR3 has 15 amino acids. The CDR3 bases are TGTGCCAGCAGTGGTGATTCGGAGGGATCGGGCGAGCAGTACTTC. Protein sequence: CASSGDSEGSGEQYF.

The table lists this clone with a count of one. The chain couples TRBV14 to TRBJ2-7; D uncertain. The CDR3 loop spans 15 amino acids. With 4 bases removed from V and 4 bases from J, the gap between germline ends came to 17 bases. CDR1 is SGHDN, CDR2 FVKESK, per germline. CDR3 DNA sequence: TGTGCCAGCAGCCCCGATGGTTCGGTCCTGTACGAGCAGTACTTC. This gives the protein CASSPDGSVLYEQYF. Full variable domain (outside the CDR3, taken from reference TRBV14 and TRBJ2-7): EAGVTQFPSHSVIEKGQTVTLRCDPISGHDNLYWYRRVMGKEIKFLLHFVKESKQDESGMPNNRFLAERTGGTYSTLKVQPAELEDSGVYFCASSPDGSVLYEQYFGPGTRLTVT.

V gene TRBV7-2 combines with J gene TRBJ2-5; the match to TRBD2 covers 7 bases. V shed 7 bases, J shed 5 bases, and the junction held 13 bases outside the gene matches. CDR1 and CDR2 from the germline V gene are SGHTA and FQGNSA. The CDR3 contains 15 residues. The DNA for the CDR3 is TGTGCCAGCACCCTTATTGAGAAGCGGGGCGAGACCCAGTACTTC. Its protein is CASTLIEKRGETQYF.

CDR3 region: CASSQAGTAGNTEAFF. In DNA form, the CDR3 reads TGCGCCAGCAGCCAAGCGGGTACAGCGGGAAACACTGAAGCTTTCTTT. V usage is TRBV4-1 and J usage is TRBJ1-1, with unresolved D. Trimming removed 1 base at V and 2 bases at J, with 14 bases between. Germline loops: CDR1 MGHRA, CDR2 YSYEKL. The CDR3 spans 16 residues.

V is TRBV4-2 and J is TRBJ1-4; 12 bases agree with TRBD1. From germline, CDR1 is LGHNA and CDR2 YNFKEQ. Trimming removed 5 bases from V and 8 bases from J; junction bases left unmatched: 9. This CDR3 comprises 16 residues. CDR3 residues: CASSKGTGTGGEKLFF. The CDR3 nucleotides read TGTGCCAGCAGCAAAGGGACCGGGACAGGGGGCGAAAAACTGTTTTTT.